This TCR beta chain was captured in a study of T cell responses to AZD1222 COVID-19 vaccine. Regarding the study as a whole: Dominant at 160-218 and 743-854, vaccine-associated CD4 TCRs also spanned spike. Nearly half of spike-specific TCRs reportedly target variant regions that are unmutated in the B.1.351 and B.1.1.7 variants. Spike-specific TCR repertoires showed rising breadth and depth after two AZD1222 doses.

In this sample, this clone turned up once. Its specificity is not known. V lost 9 bases and J 1 base, leaving 18 bases between the germline ends. The CDR3 runs to 16 residues. Germline V lookup: CDR1 MGHRA, CDR2 YSYEKL. Assay: immunoSEQ multiplex PCR; the TCRdb copy retains only in-frame clones and omits some. The sample has under 150,000 clones; around nine tenths are singletons. Pooled samples include second doses given at about 4 or 12 weeks. The receptor was derived from an adult who received the AZD1222 COVID-19 vaccine. Here the sequenced sample was peripheral blood, taken 28 days after the second AZD1222 dose. The chain links TRBV4-1 to TRBJ2-2; D tentatively reads TRBD1 or TRBD2 (5 bases each). CDR3 nucleotide sequence: TGCGCCAGTTCCACCGGGGCCTTAGTGAACACCGGGGAGCTGTTTTTT. Its translation is CASSTGALVNTGELFF.